Listed below are T cell receptor beta chains from one sample, sequenced in a study of regulatory T cells in long-lasting Graves disease. TCRdb redid the calling of the multiplex PCR reads with MiXCR, one entry per CDR3 protein. This table has approximately 400,000 distinct CDR3 sequences, approximately 23% appearing once. The sample in question was peripheral blood mononuclear cells (PBMCs), obtained when the disease was refractory, from a patient treated with antithyroid drugs. These receptors all come from a woman in her thirties or forties with Graves disease. CDR3s include the opening cysteine and the closing phenylalanine or tryptophan. The D gene is left open where the match is weak. Some rows mark clone size as missing; the rest say once, few, many or name a class of expanded clone.

>many|15|.|TRBJ1-1|TRBV7-8
TGTGCCAGCAGCCCCCTCCGGATGTCGAACACTGAAGCTTTCTTT
CASSPLRMSNTEAFF
>.|14|TRBD1|TRBJ2-1|TRBV19
TGTGCCAGTCTCCAGACAGGGGGAAGCAATGAGCAGTTCTTC
CASLQTGGSNEQFF
>few|15|TRBD2|TRBJ2-5|TRBV7-8
TGTGCCAGCAGCTCAGCGGGAGGGCCGGGAGAGACCCAGTACTTC
CASSSAGGPGETQYF
>.|14|TRBD2|TRBJ2-1|TRBV28
TGTGCCAGCAGTTTAAGCGGGAGGGCCAATGAGCAGTTCTTC
CASSLSGRANEQFF
>many|15|.|TRBJ2-7|TRBV12-3/TRBV12-4
TGTGCCAGCAGGCCCAATGGCAGGCACTCCTACGAGCAGTACTTC
CASRPNGRHSYEQYF
>many|14|.|TRBJ1-4|TRBV20-1
TGCAGTGCCCCGGTAGGCAGTGGGAATGAAAAACTGTTTTTT
CSAPVGSGNEKLFF
>.|12|.|TRBJ1-1|TRBV29-1
TGCAGCGCTGCAATGTTCGGGACTGAAGCTTTCTTT
CSAAMFGTEAFF
>few|13|.|TRBJ2-5|TRBV19
TGTGCCAGTAGAGAGGGGTTTTCGGAGACCCAGTACTTC
CASREGFSETQYF
>few|16|TRBD2|TRBJ2-7|TRBV5-5
TGTGCCAGCAGCTTGGGGCCTAGCGGAATCTTCTACGAGCAGTACTTC
CASSLGPSGIFYEQYF
>.|15|.|TRBJ1-5|TRBV6-1
TGTGCCAGCAGTGAAATGGGAACCCGCAATCAGCCCCAGCATTTT
CASSEMGTRNQPQHF
>few|13|.|TRBJ1-5|TRBV6-1
TGTGCCAGCACCGCGGTCTTGGGTCAGCCCCAGCATTTT
CASTAVLGQPQHF
>many|14|.|TRBJ2-5|TRBV11-2
TGTGCCAGCAGCTTAGATGGGGGGACGGGGACCCAGTACTTC
CASSLDGGTGTQYF
>many|17|.|TRBJ2-7|TRBV27
TGTGCCAGCAGTTTACGAAAGATGCAGGGAGCCTCCTACGAGCAGTACTTC
CASSLRKMQGASYEQYF
>.|13|.|TRBJ2-7|TRBV10-3
TGTGCCCTCGCTCCCGGGCCAGCCCACGAGCAGTACTTC
CALAPGPAHEQYF
>.|13|.|TRBJ1-1|TRBV7-3
TGTGCCAGCAGCCGCAACAAGAACACTGAAGCTTTCTTT
CASSRNKNTEAFF
>.|15|.|TRBJ1-5|TRBV12-3/TRBV12-4
TGTGCCAGCAGTTCGCAACTACAGGGAAATCAGCCCCAGCATTTT
CASSSQLQGNQPQHF
>many|15|TRBD2|TRBJ2-7|TRBV7-2
TGTGCCAGCAGCCCGTGGGGGGGGAGCTCCTACGAGCAGTACTTC
CASSPWGGSSYEQYF
>.|17|TRBD1|TRBJ1-3|TRBV28
TGTGCCAGCAGACCGGGACAGGCGTTCTATTCTGGAAACACCATATATTTT
CASRPGQAFYSGNTIYF
>many|15|TRBD1|TRBJ1-5|TRBV28
TGTGCCAGCAGCCCACCGGGACAGGGCAATCAGCCCCAGCATTTT
CASSPPGQGNQPQHF
>.|14|TRBD1|TRBJ2-3|TRBV5-1
TGCGCCAGCAGGGGACAGGGCTATGCAGATACGCAGTATTTT
CASRGQGYADTQYF
>many|17|TRBD2|TRBJ2-3|TRBV2
TGTGCCAGCAGTTTTACAGCAACTAGCGGGAGTGGAGATACGCAGTATTTT
CASSFTATSGSGDTQYF
>many|13|.|TRBJ2-2|TRBV24-1
TGTGCCATTCGGTCCCCGAACACCGGGGAGCTGTTTTTT
CAIRSPNTGELFF
>many|13|TRBD1|TRBJ1-1|TRBV29-1
TGCAGCGTCCAAGGGACAGGGAACACTGAAGCTTTCTTT
CSVQGTGNTEAFF
>.|17|TRBD2|TRBJ2-3|TRBV27
TGTGCCAGCAGTTCCACCAGACTAGCCCACAGCACAGATACGCAGTATTTT
CASSSTRLAHSTDTQYF
>many|13|.|TRBJ1-5|TRBV2
TGTGCCAGCAGTGTCGGGTGGAATCAGCCCCAGCATTTT
CASSVGWNQPQHF
>many|13|.|TRBJ1-1|TRBV28
TGTGCCAGCAGTTGGGGGAGGGACACTGAAGCTTTCTTT
CASSWGRDTEAFF
>.|14|.|TRBJ1-1|TRBV19
TGTGCCAGTAGTATATACTTAGGGATCACTGAAGCTTTCTTT
CASSIYLGITEAFF
>few|13|.|TRBJ2-2|TRBV4-1
TGCGCCAGCAGCCCAACTACCACCGGGGAGCTGTTTTTT
CASSPTTTGELFF
>.|17|TRBD2|TRBJ2-5|TRBV15
TGTGCCACCAGCAGGAGGACTAGCGGAGGGACCCTGGAGACCCAGTACTTC
CATSRRTSGGTLETQYF
>.|12|TRBD1|TRBJ2-7|TRBV27
TGTGCCAGCCGGACAGGGGTACTCGGGCAGTACTTC
CASRTGVLGQYF
>few|16|TRBD1|TRBJ2-2|TRBV7-2
TGTGCCAGCAGCTCCAGGACAGGAGACAACACCGGGGAGCTGTTTTTT
CASSSRTGDNTGELFF
>few|13|.|TRBJ1-1|TRBV27
TGTGCCAGCAGTGGGGGTCCGAACACTGAAGCTTTCTTT
CASSGGPNTEAFF
>.|14|.|TRBJ1-1|TRBV5-1
TGCGCCAGCAGCAGAGGGCCAGAGAACACTGAAGCTTTCTTT
CASSRGPENTEAFF
>many|12|.|TRBJ2-7|TRBV12-3/TRBV12-4
TGTGCCAGCCGGGACCGTACCTACGAGCAGTACTTC
CASRDRTYEQYF
>many|14|.|TRBJ2-7|TRBV28
TGTGCCAGCAGTCCGGGGGTAGGGGCCTACGAGCAGTACTTC
CASSPGVGAYEQYF
>few|11|.|TRBJ2-1|TRBV11-2
TGTGCCAGCAGCCGCAGGGTGGAGCAGTTCTTC
CASSRRVEQFF
>few|14|.|TRBJ2-1|TRBV28
TGTGCCAGCAGTTCAACATATACCTACAATGAGCAGTTCTTC
CASSSTYTYNEQFF
>many|12|.|TRBJ1-2|TRBV2
TGTGCCAGTGGTGAGACAGAAGGACGCTACACCTTC
CASGETEGRYTF
>.|15|.|TRBJ2-1|TRBV29-1
TGCAGCGTTGAGCGGCCCCTCGCATCCAGGGGAGAGCAGTTCTTC
CSVERPLASRGEQFF
>many|18|.|TRBJ1-4|TRBV28
TGTGCCAGCAGTTGGTTAGGGGGACGAGTATCGACTAATGAAAAACTGTTTTTT
CASSWLGGRVSTNEKLFF
>few|13|TRBD1|TRBJ2-7|TRBV20-1
TGCAGTGCTAGGGTAGGGGGCGGGCACGAGCAGTACTTC
CSARVGGGHEQYF
>.|15|.|TRBJ2-2|TRBV20-1
TGCAGTGCTAGAGTCCAGGGATCGAACACCGGGGAGCTGTTTTTT
CSARVQGSNTGELFF
>many|16|.|TRBJ1-5|TRBV28
TGTGCCAGCAGCTCCCCCGGGCAGGGAACCTATCAGCCCCAGCATTTT
CASSSPGQGTYQPQHF
>many|16|TRBD2|TRBJ2-7|TRBV11-2
TGTGCCAGCAGCCGTGGACTAGCGGGGGCATCTCCCGAGCAGTACTTC
CASSRGLAGASPEQYF
>many|14|.|TRBJ2-7|TRBV12-3/TRBV12-4
TGTGCCAGCAGTCCAGGGGAGGCCCAGCACGAGCAGTACTTC
CASSPGEAQHEQYF
>.|16|.|TRBJ1-1|TRBV5-1
TGCGCCAGCAGCTCGGAGAGCGGTTGGAGGAACACTGAAGCTTTCTTT
CASSSESGWRNTEAFF
>.|16|TRBD1|TRBJ1-1|TRBV5-1
TGCGCCAGCAGCACGGGCCGGGACAGGGTAAACACTGAAGCTTTCTTT
CASSTGRDRVNTEAFF
>many|12|.|TRBJ2-7|TRBV28
TGTGCCAGCAGTCTCAACCGGGGGGAGCAGTACTTC
CASSLNRGEQYF
>.|13|.|TRBJ2-6|TRBV7-2
TGTGCCAGCGGCTTACGTGGGGCCAACGTCCTGACTTTC
CASGLRGANVLTF
>many|11|.|TRBJ1-5|TRBV28
TGTGCCAGCAAAGGCAATCAGCCCCAGCATTTT
CASKGNQPQHF
>many|17|TRBD1|TRBJ1-6|TRBV6-1
TGTGCCAGCAGTGAAGCGCTGGGACAGGGGGTTAATTCACCCCTCCACTTT
CASSEALGQGVNSPLHF
>many|14|.|TRBJ2-5|TRBV20-1
TGCAGTGCTAGGGATTGGGGGAGCTATGAGACCCAGTACTTC
CSARDWGSYETQYF
>.|14|TRBD1|TRBJ2-5|TRBV5-5
TGTGGCAGCAGCCGTCGACAGGGAGCAGAGACCCAGTACTTC
CGSSRRQGAETQYF
>.|11|.|TRBJ2-1|TRBV19
TGTGCCAGTTTTTGGCGGGGTGAGCAGTTCTTC
CASFWRGEQFF
>once|14|TRBD1|TRBJ1-3|TRBV28
TGTGCCAGCAGTCGCGACAGGGCTGGAAACACCATATATTTT
CASSRDRAGNTIYF